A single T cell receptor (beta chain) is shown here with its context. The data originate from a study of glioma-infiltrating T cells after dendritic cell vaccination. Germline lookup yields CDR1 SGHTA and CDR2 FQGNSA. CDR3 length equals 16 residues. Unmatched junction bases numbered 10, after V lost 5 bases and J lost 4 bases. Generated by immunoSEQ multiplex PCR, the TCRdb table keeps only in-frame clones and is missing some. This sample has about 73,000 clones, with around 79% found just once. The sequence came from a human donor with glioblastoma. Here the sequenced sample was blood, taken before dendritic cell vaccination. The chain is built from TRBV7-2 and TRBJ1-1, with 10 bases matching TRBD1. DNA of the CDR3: TGTGCCAGCAGCCCGGGACAGGGGAGTTGGGGCACTGAAGCTTTCTTT. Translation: CASSPGQGSWGTEAFF.